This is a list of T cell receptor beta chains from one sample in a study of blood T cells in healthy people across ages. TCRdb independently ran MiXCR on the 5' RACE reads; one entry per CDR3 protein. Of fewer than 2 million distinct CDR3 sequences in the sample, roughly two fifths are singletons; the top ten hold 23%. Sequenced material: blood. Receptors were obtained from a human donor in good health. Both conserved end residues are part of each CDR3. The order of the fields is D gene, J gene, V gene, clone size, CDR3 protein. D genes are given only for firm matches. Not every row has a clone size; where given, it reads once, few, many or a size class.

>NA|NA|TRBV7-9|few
CASSSGGGSGYEQYF
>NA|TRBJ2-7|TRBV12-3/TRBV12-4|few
CASSPGTPEYF
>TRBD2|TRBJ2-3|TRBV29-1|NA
CSVDGLGEADTQYF
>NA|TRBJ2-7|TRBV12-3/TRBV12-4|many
CASSKTAYEQYF
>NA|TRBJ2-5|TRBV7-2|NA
CASSLPEIETQYF
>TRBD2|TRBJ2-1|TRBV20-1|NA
CSARDIAGGYNEQFF
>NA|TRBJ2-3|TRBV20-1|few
CSARGGARDTQYF
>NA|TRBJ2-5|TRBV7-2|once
CASSLSGTPQETQYF
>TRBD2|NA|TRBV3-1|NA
CASSQSGGSMGHEQYF
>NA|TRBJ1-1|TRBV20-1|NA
CSARTYIEAFF
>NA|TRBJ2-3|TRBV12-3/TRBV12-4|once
CASSPSRGGADTQYF
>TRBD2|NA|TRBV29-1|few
CSGQGPAGGGEQYF
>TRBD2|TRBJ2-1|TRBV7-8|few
CASTHGAGGYNEQFF
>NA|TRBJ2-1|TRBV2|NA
CASRLTESSYNEQFF
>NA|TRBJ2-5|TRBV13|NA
CASSFHRGETQYF
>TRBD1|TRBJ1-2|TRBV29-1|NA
CSVPGQRHYGYTF
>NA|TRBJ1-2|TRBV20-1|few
CSAPQGFTGGDGYTF
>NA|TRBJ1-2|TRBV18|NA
CASSPSRDGYTF
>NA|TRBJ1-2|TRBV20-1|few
CSARGQDYGYTF
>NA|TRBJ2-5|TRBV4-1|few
CASSQDDISLQETQYF
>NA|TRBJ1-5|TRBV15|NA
CATSRLGGGQPQHF
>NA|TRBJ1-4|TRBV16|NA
CASSQSTVRNEKLFF
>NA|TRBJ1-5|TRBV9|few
CASSGVQGRPSPLHF
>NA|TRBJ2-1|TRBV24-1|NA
CATAASYNEQFF
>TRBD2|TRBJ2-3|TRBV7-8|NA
CASSPGTSGGFADTQYF
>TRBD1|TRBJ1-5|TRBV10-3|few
CATLDRGAKGVNQPQHF
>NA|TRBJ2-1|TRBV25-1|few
CASSESRWNEQFF
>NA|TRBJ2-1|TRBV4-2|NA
CASSQVKYNEQFF
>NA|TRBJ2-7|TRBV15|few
CATTDTLSYEQYF
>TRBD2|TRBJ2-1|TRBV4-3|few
CASSQRSSGGAGEQFF
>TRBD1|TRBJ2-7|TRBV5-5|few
CASSLVRDRGSYEQYF
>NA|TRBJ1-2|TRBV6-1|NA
CATLRDGDSTYTF
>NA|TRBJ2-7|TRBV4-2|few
CASSQETGAAYEQYF
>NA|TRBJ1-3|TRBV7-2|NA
CASSLETGGNTIYF
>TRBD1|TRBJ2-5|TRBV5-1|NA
CASSQTGQWETQYF
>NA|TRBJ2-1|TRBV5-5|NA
CASSLAPGLPFYNEQFF
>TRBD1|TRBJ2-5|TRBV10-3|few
CAISGQGRTPQETQYF
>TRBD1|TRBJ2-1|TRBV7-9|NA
CASSLYNPGQGKNNEQFF
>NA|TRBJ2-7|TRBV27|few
CASSLLGQGEPYEQYF
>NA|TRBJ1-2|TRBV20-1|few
CSATSGTPACTF
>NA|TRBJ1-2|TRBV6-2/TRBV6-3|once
CAGSSRGGQEFYGYTF
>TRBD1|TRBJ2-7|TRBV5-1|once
CASSLTGTGAGEQYF
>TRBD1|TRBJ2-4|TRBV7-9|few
CASSFVRGNIQYF
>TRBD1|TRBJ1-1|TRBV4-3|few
CASSQDGQEKAFF
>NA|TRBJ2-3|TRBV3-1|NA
CATGGTYREGTDTQYF
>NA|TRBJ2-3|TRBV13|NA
CASSPAVEDTQYF
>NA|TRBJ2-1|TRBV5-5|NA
CASSPAWEGEQFF
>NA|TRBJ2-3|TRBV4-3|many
CASSRSPRGGGRTDTQYF